This T cell receptor (beta chain) was obtained from a study of response to subunit inactivated influenza vaccine. General study results and limits: The authors put forward the suggestion that each seasonal influenza vaccination may bring in only a limited number of new T cells.

The CDR3 runs to 16 residues. Trimming stripped 5 bases from V and 3 bases from J, with 14 bases between. TCRdb re-analysed the RT-PCR reads in MiXCR, keeping a single row per CDR3 protein. Among fewer than 600,000 distinct CDR3 sequences listed, roughly 7.6% were seen once. This clonotype was seen repeatedly, ten times or more. Its target is not known. The receptor comes from a man aged 45 to 75 who received an inactivated influenza vaccine. The chain combines TRBV12-3 or TRBV12-4 with TRBJ1-6; D remains ambiguous. The sequencing used PBMCs from blood, collected less than 25 months after vaccination. Written as DNA, the CDR3 is TGTGCCAGCAGTGCCCGTTCGGCCCACTATAATTCACCCCTCCACTTT. It is translated as CASSARSAHYNSPLHF.